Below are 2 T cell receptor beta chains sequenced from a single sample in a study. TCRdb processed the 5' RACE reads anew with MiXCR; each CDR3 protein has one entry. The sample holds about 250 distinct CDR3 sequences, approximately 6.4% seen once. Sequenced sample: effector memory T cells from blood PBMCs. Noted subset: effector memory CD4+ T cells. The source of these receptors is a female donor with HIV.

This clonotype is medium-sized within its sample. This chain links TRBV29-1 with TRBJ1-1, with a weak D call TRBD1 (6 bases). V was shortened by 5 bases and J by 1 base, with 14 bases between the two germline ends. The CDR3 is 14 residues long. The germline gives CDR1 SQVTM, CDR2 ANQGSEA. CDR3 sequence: CSVFRGQENTEAFF. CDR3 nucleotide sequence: TGCAGCGTTTTCCGGGGGCAGGAGAACACTGAAGCTTTCTTT.

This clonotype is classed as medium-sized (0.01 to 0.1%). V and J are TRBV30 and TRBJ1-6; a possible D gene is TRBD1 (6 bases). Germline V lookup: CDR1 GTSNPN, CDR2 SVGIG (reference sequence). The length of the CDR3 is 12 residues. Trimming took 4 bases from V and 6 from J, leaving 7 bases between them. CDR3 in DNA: TGTGCCTGGAAACAGGGTAATTCACCCCTCCACTTT. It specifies CAWKQGNSPLHF. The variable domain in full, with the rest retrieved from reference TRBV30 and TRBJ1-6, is SQTIHQWPATLVQPVGSPLSLECTVEGTSNPNLYWYRQAAGRGLQLLFYSVGIGQISSEVPQNLSASRPQDRQFILSSKKLLLSDSGFYLCAWKQGNSPLHFGNGTRLTVT.